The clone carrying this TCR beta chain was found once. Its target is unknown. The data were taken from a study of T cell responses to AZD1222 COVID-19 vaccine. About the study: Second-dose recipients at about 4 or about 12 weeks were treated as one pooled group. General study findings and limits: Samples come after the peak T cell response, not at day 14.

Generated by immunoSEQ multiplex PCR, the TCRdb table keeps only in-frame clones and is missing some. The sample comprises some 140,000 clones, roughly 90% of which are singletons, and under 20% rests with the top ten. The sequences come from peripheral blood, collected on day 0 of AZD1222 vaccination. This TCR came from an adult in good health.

The CDR3: CSVEAPPRLEQYF. The DNA for the CDR3 is TGCAGCGTTGAAGCCCCACCCCGGCTCGAGCAGTACTTC. The V gene is TRBV29-1, the J gene TRBJ2-7; the D is unclear. The germline CDR1 and CDR2 sequences are SQVTM and ANQGSEA. Trimming removed 1 base at V and 6 bases at J, with 13 bases between. CDR3 length equals 13 residues.